The entry that follows covers one T cell receptor (beta chain) sequence. This clonotype showed up just a few times. Its antigen target is currently unknown. No base qualities exist here, and no much larger clone lies one base off it. Every donor in the study was a healthy Caucasian. Three pairs of female monozygotic twins, all aged roughly 18 to 29 years, made up the twin cohort. The RNA used for TCR libraries was isolated from peripheral blood mononuclear cells. This specimen belongs to a study of identical twins (dated by TCRdb to about 2016). Broadly, across the study: The study deep-sequenced TCR alpha and beta repertoires from monozygotic twins, unrelated adults of various ages and cord blood to test whether fetal clonotypes persist. Replicate twin experiments were performed at different times using different library preparation protocols to rule out contamination.

Sequences SEHNR (CDR1) and FQNEAQ (CDR2) are obtained from the germline V gene (reference sequence). The CDR3 spans 15 residues, from the cysteine through the phenylalanine. CDR3 DNA is the only sequence kept; it has 45 bases, read in frame from the first base. V lost 5 bases and J lost 6 bases; the stretch between them is 17 bases long. Libraries were prepared through 5' RACE. Sequencing was carried out with an Illumina HiSeq 2000. A universal primer binding site was introduced by template switching, and a unique molecular identifier was present in the final cDNA, enabling accurate counting of TCR cDNA molecules. Specific primers in the conserved constant-segment region were used to synthesize first-strand cDNA for the TCR alpha and beta chains. To control for contamination, every cDNA library carried two barcodes: a SMART-Mk sample barcode plus Illumina barcodes. TruSeq adapter sequences, together with Illumina sample barcodes, were added in two successive PCR steps. TCR alpha and beta cDNA libraries were sequenced on the Illumina HiSeq platform with custom primers. Turning to the authors' computational methods: Unique molecular identifiers were extracted from raw reads with MiGEC, and CDR3 positions were determined with MiXCR. Recombination models were inferred per individual with the repgenHMM and IGoR tools using an EM algorithm. The tcR package in R was used for shared clonotype analysis, with sharing normalized by the product of cloneset sizes. To study raw recombination free of thymic and clonal selection effects, out-of-frame nonproductive sequences were analyzed. TCRdb reprocessing: public reads trimmed at Q25 with fastp, clones called with MiXCR, in-frame beta chains kept. Each CDR3 protein gets just one entry, which takes the most common genes and DNA from the rows behind it. TCRdb assigned the V and J calls; the authors' analysis was not used. The sample includes about 720,000 distinct CDR3 sequences, with around a sixth observed a single time. The ten largest clones represent under 15% of the sample.

Study-level results and caveats: Because the same donors could not be followed over many years, the conclusions depended on cross-sectional statistical analysis. In monozygotic twins, recombination models systematically underestimated out-of-frame TCR alpha sharing, but the models matched the sharing seen between unrelated individuals. Invariant T cells such as MAIT and iNKT could partly confound zero-insertion analyses, although diverse VJ usage argued against such confounding for most clonotypes. The excess sharing between twins in beta out-of-frame sequences was weaker because fewer shared sequences reduced the signal-to-noise ratio. Abundant cord blood beta clonotypes had fewer insertions, young adult naive repertoires showed a similar but weaker trend, and memory repertoires showed no such trend. Compared with coincidental sharing between unrelated individuals, out-of-frame TCR alpha sequences shared between twins had an excess of sequences with low generation probability.

This sample was also put to use in a study of T cells expressing NK-cell markers. As noted in the second study: In sorted CD3+CD56+NKG2C+, CD3+CD56+NKG2C- and CD3+CD56-NKG2C+ T-cell subsets from 7 or 8 donors, TCR beta-chain repertoires were profiled. Among the eight sequenced donors, seven were HCMV-seropositive and one was HCMV-seronegative. To restrict sorting to alphabetaTCR-expressing T cells, an anti-gammadeltaTCR antibody was added in several experiments. For five or six donors, the dominant CD3+CD56+NKG2C+ clonotypes were among the top 10 CD8+ clonotypes and accounted for roughly 1.0-7.5% of CD8+ T cells. Those dominant clonotypes were again the most abundant among CD3+CD56-NKG2C+ cells in several donors, at roughly 25-60.1%. Whether the expanded NKG2C-expressing T cell clones were specific for HCMV antigens remained unclear. Randomly selected healthy volunteers, three men and five women, were used as the eight sequenced donors. To determine HCMV serostatus, a commercial ELISA kit was used to detect HCMV-specific IgG in serum. Bulk peripheral blood T-cell repertoires were additionally sequenced from unsorted PBMC for about six donors. MIGEC was used to demultiplex reads and group the reads by UMI, and MiTCR was used to assemble and quantify clonotypes. To remove erroneous sequences, TCR cDNA sequences were retained only when supported by two or more reads. The tcR package was used for downstream repertoire analysis, and clonotypes were matched across fractions by CDR3 nucleotide sequence plus V segment. VDJmatch was used to annotate antigen specificity against VDJdb, with one amino acid substitution in CDR3 permitted.

The receptor was isolated from a woman between 18 and 29 years old in good health. The rearranged segments are TRBV7-9 and TRBJ1-5, with no confident D gene call. The sample taken for sequencing was PBMCs. The CDR3 has the sequence CASSSKGIEGQPQHF. The nucleotides are TGTGCCAGCAGCAGCAAAGGAATTGAAGGTCAGCCCCAGCATTTT. The full variable domain, completed from the reference TRBV7-9 and TRBJ1-5 proteins outside the CDR3, reads DTGVSQNPRHKITKRGQNVTFRCDPISEHNRLYWYRQTLGQGPEFLTYFQNEAQLEKSRLLSDRFSAERPKGSFSTLEIQRTEQGDSAMYLCASSSKGIEGQPQHFGDGTRLSIL.